The 13 T cell receptor beta chains below were found in one sample sequenced in a study of tumor-infiltrating lymphocytes in glioblastoma multiforme. Multiple V-beta primers and a C-beta primer amplified TCRB from RNA. TCRdb re-derived calls from the multiplex PCR reads in MiXCR, one entry per CDR3 protein. The table records 20,000 or so distinct CDR3 sequences, around 72% of them present only once. The specimen was peripheral blood. The receptors here all came from a male donor with glioblastoma.

This sequence joins TRBV11-2 and TRBJ2-1; a possible D gene is TRBD1 (6 bases). This CDR3 comprises 15 residues. V was cut by 5 bases and J by 12 bases, with 23 bases left in between. Germline CDR1 reads SGHAT; CDR2 reads FQNNGV. The CDR3 sequence: CASSPKQGNYNPQFF. The DNA for the CDR3 is TGTGCCAGCAGCCCGAAGCAGGGGAACTACAATCCGCAGTTCTTC. The full variable domain, in which reference TRBV11-2 and TRBJ2-1 provide the parts outside the CDR3, is EAGVAQSPRYKIIEKRQSVAFWCNPISGHATLYWYQQILGQGPKLLIQFQNNGVVDDSQLPKDRFSAERLKGVDSTLKIQPAKLEDSAVYLCASSPKQGNYNPQFFGPGTRLTVL.

In regard to this clonotype: This may come from a read error, since a much larger clone is one base off. The chain has TRBV5-1 and TRBJ2-1, with 7 bases lining up with TRBD1. Trimming took 3 bases from V and 3 from J; bases not matched to a gene: 6. Germline V gene data show CDR1 as SGHRS and CDR2 as YFSETQ. The CDR3 contains 15 residues. The CDR3 coding sequence is TGCGCCAGCAGCTCCACCGGGACAGACTACAATGAGCAGTTCTTC. Translated, it gives CASSSTGTDYNEQFF.

This clonotype was picked up many times. The chain couples TRBV11-2 to TRBJ2-5, with D unclear. Trimming cost V 5 bases and J 1 base, with 11 bases left between them. The germline CDR1 and CDR2 sequences are SGHAT and FQNNGV. The CDR3 has 14 amino acids. The CDR3 DNA sequence: TGTGCCAGCAGCCCGACCCGAGGCCAAGAGACCCAGTACTTC. It codes for CASSPTRGQETQYF.

This clonotype has a count of ten or more. The rearrangement joins TRBV5-1 to TRBJ2-1; tentative D call: TRBD1 (6 bases). V shed 7 bases and J shed 6 bases, with 17 bases lying between them. In germline, CDR1 is SGHRS, CDR2 YFSETQ. This CDR3 has 14 residues. The CDR3 region is CASANPDSSNEQFF. CDR3 DNA: TGCGCCAGCGCCAACCCGGACAGTTCCAATGAGCAGTTCTTC.

This CDR3 reads CASTPIREDTDTQYF. The CDR3 nucleotides are TGTGCCAGCACCCCCATCCGGGAGGACACAGATACGCAGTATTTT. The chain uses TRBV6-2 or TRBV6-3 and TRBJ2-3; 7 nucleotides match TRBD2. The CDR3 is made up of 15 amino acids. The ends lost 7 bases at V and 2 bases at J; junction bases unmatched: 9. The germline V gene has CDR1 MNHEY and CDR2 SVGEGT.

This clonotype was recorded once. Germline and junction disagree at one end, which may indicate a read error. V usage is TRBV11-2 and J usage is TRBJ2-6, with D tentatively TRBD2 (5 bases). This CDR3 region has 16 residues. Germline CDR1 and CDR2: SGHAT and FQNNGV. The CDR3 DNA sequence: TGTGCCAGCAGCTACACCCAGCGGTCTGGAGCCAACGTTCTGACTTTC. Translated, it gives CASSYTQRSGANVLTF. Variable domain in full (rest from reference TRBV11-2 and TRBJ2-6): EAGVAQSPRYKIIEKRQSVAFWCNPISGHATLYWYQQILGQGPKLLIQFQNNGVVDDSQLPKDRFSAERLKGVDSTLKIQPAKLEDSAVYLCASSYTQRSGANVLTFGAGSRLTVL.

On this clonotype: A much larger clone differs by one base, so this may be a read error. The chain joins TRBV29-1 to TRBJ2-7; D unclear. Looked up from germline, CDR1 is SQVTM and CDR2 is ANQGSEA. The V end was cut by 6 bases, the J end by 3 bases, with 21 bases between. This CDR3 has 15 amino acids. The CDR3 DNA reads as TGCAGCGTACTGGGTGGGGTATTGGCCTACTACGAGCAGTACTTC. Protein product: CSVLGGVLAYYEQYF.

Regarding this clonotype: A read error may account for a junction end that differs from germline. The chain has TRBV11-2 and TRBJ1-6; D might be TRBD1 (6 bases). The germline V gene encodes CDR1 SGHAT and CDR2 FQNNGV. The CDR3 runs 15 residues. The CDR3 nucleotides read TGTGTCAGCAGCTCCGTGCCCAGGGGCGATTCACCACTCCACTTT. This encodes CVSSSVPRGDSPLHF.

A word on this clonotype: This may be a read error: a much more frequent sequence differs by one nucleotide. The chain joins TRBV20-1 to TRBJ2-1; 9 bases are a match to TRBD2. CDR1 is DFQATT, CDR2 SNEGSKA, per germline (reference sequence). Trimming removed 4 bases from V and 10 bases from J; junction bases left unmatched: 8. The CDR3 length is 13 residues. CDR3 nucleotides: TGCAGTGCTATAGATCCTAGCGGGGCCGAGCAGTTCTTC. This encodes CSAIDPSGAEQFF.

In the case of this clonotype: The junction departs from the called germline gene at one end, perhaps through a read error. The chain's CDR3 is CSVAGGRELFF. CDR3 DNA: TGCAGTGTTGCTGGAGGCAGGGAGCTGTTTTTT. This chain connects TRBV29-1 to TRBJ2-2; D is perhaps TRBD2 (5 bases). This CDR3 is 11 amino acids long. The germline V gene encodes CDR1 SQVTM and CDR2 ANQGSEA.

This clonotype was recorded many times. CDR3: CSAIQWGAKNIQYF. The CDR3 bases are TGCAGCGCGATCCAATGGGGAGCCAAAAACATTCAGTACTTC. The chain is built from TRBV29-1 and TRBJ2-4; D is unclear. Trimming shortened V by 7 bases and J by 0 bases, and 13 bases separated the two germline ends. CDR1 is SQVTM and CDR2 is ANQGSEA in the germline V gene. This CDR3 comprises 14 residues. The entire variable domain, with the rest obtained from reference TRBV29-1 and TRBJ2-4, is as follows: SAVISQKPSRDICQRGTSLTIQCQVDSQVTMMFWYRQQPGQSLTLIATANQGSEATYESGFVIDKFPISRPNLTFSTLTVSNMSPEDSSIYLCSAIQWGAKNIQYFGAGTRLSVL.

This clonotype was seen only a few times. This sequence joins TRBV29-1 and TRBJ2-4; D gene uncertain. CDR1 and CDR2 from the germline V gene are SQVTM and ANQGSEA. This CDR3 is 14 amino acids long. V was pared by 1 base and J by 0 bases, with 7 bases between. Written as DNA, the CDR3 is TGCAGCGTTGAAGGGATGGGAGCCAAAAACATTCAGTACTTC. This encodes CSVEGMGAKNIQYF. The full variable domain, its missing parts supplied by reference TRBV29-1 and TRBJ2-4, is SAVISQKPSRDICQRGTSLTIQCQVDSQVTMMFWYRQQPGQSLTLIATANQGSEATYESGFVIDKFPISRPNLTFSTLTVSNMSPEDSSIYLCSVEGMGAKNIQYFGAGTRLSVL.

This clonotype was recorded only once. The CDR3 end shows no conserved phenylalanine or tryptophan, and so a read error is likely. This chain connects TRBV11-2 to TRBJ2-7; 8 bases match TRBD1. Germline V lookup: CDR1 SGHAT, CDR2 FQNNGV. The CDR3 spans 14 residues. Losses at the gene ends were 5 bases for V and 3 bases for J; bases not matched to a gene: 6. In nucleotides, the CDR3 is TGTGCCAGCAGCCCACAGGGGGGAAACTACGAGCAGTACCTC. The encoded protein is CASSPQGGNYEQYL.